Each of the 10 T cell receptor beta chains below was sequenced from the same sample in a study of beta chain features in type 1 diabetes. Expressed TCRB transcripts were sequenced after all isolated RNA was converted to cDNA. The protocol was immunoSEQ multiplex PCR, while the TCRdb copy is restricted to in-frame clones and leaves out a portion. The table includes some 410,000 clones, approximately 10% detected once. Sequenced material: naive CD4+ T cells from blood. Receptors originate from a woman in her late teens or twenties in good health.

The gene calls are TRBV6-1 and TRBJ1-2; 11 bases map to TRBD1. The CDR3 is 13 amino acids. The germline V gene encodes CDR1 MNHNS and CDR2 SASEGT. The V and J ends lost 8 bases and 3 bases, in that order; junction bases with no gene match: 2. The CDR3 DNA is TGTGCCAGCTGGGACAGGGGGGACTATGGCTACACCTTC. It yields the protein CASWDRGDYGYTF.

This chain uses TRBV7-2 with TRBJ2-3; TRBD2 agrees at 9 bases. The CDR3 is 15 amino acids. Unmatched junction bases numbered 7, after V lost 2 bases and J lost 7 bases. The V gene's germline CDR1 is SGHTA and CDR2 FQGNSA. CDR3 DNA: TGTGCCAGCAGCTTAACGGCTAGCGGGGCCAATACGCAGTATTTT. Amino acids: CASSLTASGANTQYF.

This clone was picked up a small number of times. The genes are TRBV19 and TRBJ2-6; D is possibly TRBD1 (5 bases). The CDR3 is made up of 15 amino acids. The germline CDR1 and CDR2 sequences are LNHDA and SQIVND (reference sequence). V lost 7 bases to trimming and J lost 2 bases, with 12 bases between them. The CDR3: CASNLGRAGANVLTF. The CDR3 bases are TGTGCCAGTAACCTGGGCAGGGCTGGGGCCAACGTCCTGACTTTC. Based on the CDR3 plus reference TRBV19 and TRBJ2-6, the full variable domain is DGGITQSPKYLFRKEGQNVTLSCEQNLNHDAMYWYRQDPGQGLRLIYYSQIVNDFQKGDIAEGYSVSREKKESFPLTVTSAQKNPTAFYLCASNLGRAGANVLTFGAGSRLTVL.

V and J are TRBV4-1 and TRBJ2-6; maybe TRBD2 (5 bases). Germline V gene sequence: CDR1 MGHRA, CDR2 YSYEKL. There are 20 residues in the CDR3. V lost 1 base and J 0 bases, leaving 19 bases between the germline ends. The CDR3 coding sequence is TGCGCCAGCAGCCAAGCAAGTGGGCCGTGGAGCGGCTCTGGGGCCAACGTCCTGACTTTC. This sequence encodes CASSQASGPWSGSGANVLTF.

J is TRBJ2-1 and V is TRBV7-9; D not resolved. There are 15 residues in the CDR3. CDR1 and CDR2 (germline): SEHNR, FQNEAQ (reference sequence). V shed 5 bases and J shed 4 bases, with 15 bases lying between them. CDR3 protein: CASSTPPSVYNEQFF. The CDR3 nucleotides read TGTGCCAGCAGCACACCCCCTTCAGTGTACAATGAGCAGTTCTTC.

This rearrangement joins TRBV28 to TRBJ2-2; 7 positions agree with TRBD1. CDR1 is MDHEN, CDR2 SYDVKM, per germline. The CDR3 runs 12 residues. V shed 10 bases and J 7 bases; nucleotides not matched to a gene: 6. Here the CDR3 reads CATQGFDGELFF. The CDR3 DNA reads TGTGCCACACAGGGGTTTGACGGGGAGCTGTTTTTT. The full variable domain, its missing parts supplied by reference TRBV28 and TRBJ2-2, is DVKVTQSSRYLVKRTGEKVFLECVQDMDHENMFWYRQDPGLGLRLIYFSYDVKMKEKGDIPEGYSVSREKKERFSLILESASTNQTSMYLCATQGFDGELFFGEGSRLTVL.

This clone has a handful of counts. The chain employs TRBV25-1 and TRBJ1-4; D call uncertain. Germline V gene data show CDR1 as MGHDK and CDR2 as SYGVNS. The CDR3 totals 14 residues. Trimming stripped 7 bases from V and 6 bases from J, with 15 bases between. The CDR3 protein is CASTRRAPDEKLFF. The DNA of the CDR3 is TGTGCCAGCACGAGACGTGCACCGGATGAAAAACTGTTTTTT. The variable domain in full, with the rest retrieved from reference TRBV25-1 and TRBJ1-4, is EADIYQTPRYLVIGTGKKITLECSQTMGHDKMYWYQQDPGMELHLIHYSYGVNSTEKGDLSSESTVSRIRTEHFPLTLESARPSHTSQYLCASTRRAPDEKLFFGSGTQLSVL.

The rearrangement uses TRBV7-9 and TRBJ1-4; D gene unclear. V lost 5 bases and J lost 7, with 11 bases in between. The length of the CDR3 is 13 residues. CDR1 and CDR2 (germline): SEHNR, FQNEAQ (reference sequence). The CDR3 loop reads CASSRFTGEKLFF. The CDR3 coding sequence is TGTGCCAGCAGCCGATTCACTGGTGAAAAACTGTTTTTT.

The sample holds a few counts of this clone. The chain has TRBV7-6 and TRBJ1-2, with D unclear. Looked up from germline, CDR1 is SGHVS and CDR2 is FNYEAQ. The CDR3 covers 12 residues. V dropped 2 bases and J dropped 7 bases, with 8 bases sitting between them. CDR3 sequence: CASSLLGGGYTF. The CDR3 DNA is TGTGCCAGCAGCTTACTGGGTGGTGGCTACACCTTC.

This clone turned up a few times. This chain joins TRBV5-1 and TRBJ1-2; D possibly corresponds to TRBD1 (5 bases). CDR1 SGHRS and CDR2 YFSETQ come from the germline V gene. The CDR3 totals 15 residues. Trimming left V 3 bases short and J 0 bases short, with 12 bases between. The CDR3 DNA reads TGCGCCAGCAGCTCTGAGGGGAGGTCTAACTATGGCTACACCTTC. This encodes CASSSEGRSNYGYTF.